This T cell receptor beta chain was sequenced in a study of cytomegalovirus exposure and HLA in healthy donors. Across the study: It was reported in a later analysis that the same platform had been used for the roughly 130 validation repertoires as for the approximately 730 first-cohort repertoires.

The donors were in the approximately 120-subject validation cohort; that cohort was separate from the approximately 670-subject first cohort. A note on this clone: The antigen remains undetermined.

The method was immunoSEQ multiplex PCR; TCRdb's version includes in-frame clones alone and lacks a portion of them. The repertoire holds about 130,000 clones, with about 96% as singletons. Whole-study findings and limits: Subsequent analysis of the approximately 130 validation repertoires found a tendency for first-cohort TCR clusters to co-occur. Across donors, most TCRs were seen rarely, yet some public ones were widespread.

Germline V gene lookup returns CDR1 SEHNR and CDR2 FQNEAQ (reference sequence). This CDR3 has 15 amino acids. Trimming took off 0 bases at V and 2 bases at J, with 10 bases between the two ends. V is TRBV7-9 and J is TRBJ2-5, with D maybe TRBD2 (6 bases). This clonotype originated in a man aged 18 to 35 in good health and CMV-seronegative. Sequenced input: PBMCs. The CDR3 here is CASSLAGLVQETQYF. In DNA form, the CDR3 reads TGTGCCAGCAGCTTAGCGGGACTTGTTCAAGAGACCCAGTACTTC.